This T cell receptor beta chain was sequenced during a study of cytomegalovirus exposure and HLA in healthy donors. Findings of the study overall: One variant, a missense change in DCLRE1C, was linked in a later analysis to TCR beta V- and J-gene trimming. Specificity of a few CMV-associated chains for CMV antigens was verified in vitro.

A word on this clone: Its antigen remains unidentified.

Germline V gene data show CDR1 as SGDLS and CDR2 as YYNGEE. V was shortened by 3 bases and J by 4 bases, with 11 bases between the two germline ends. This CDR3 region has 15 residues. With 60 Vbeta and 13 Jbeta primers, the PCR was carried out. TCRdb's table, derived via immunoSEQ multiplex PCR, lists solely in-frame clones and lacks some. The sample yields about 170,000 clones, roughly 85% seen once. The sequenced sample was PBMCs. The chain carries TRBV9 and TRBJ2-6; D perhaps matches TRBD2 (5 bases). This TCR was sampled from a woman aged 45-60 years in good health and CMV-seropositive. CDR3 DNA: TGTGCCAGCAGCGCGGGGTCGGGAGGGGCCAACGTCCTGACTTTC. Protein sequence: CASSAGSGGANVLTF.